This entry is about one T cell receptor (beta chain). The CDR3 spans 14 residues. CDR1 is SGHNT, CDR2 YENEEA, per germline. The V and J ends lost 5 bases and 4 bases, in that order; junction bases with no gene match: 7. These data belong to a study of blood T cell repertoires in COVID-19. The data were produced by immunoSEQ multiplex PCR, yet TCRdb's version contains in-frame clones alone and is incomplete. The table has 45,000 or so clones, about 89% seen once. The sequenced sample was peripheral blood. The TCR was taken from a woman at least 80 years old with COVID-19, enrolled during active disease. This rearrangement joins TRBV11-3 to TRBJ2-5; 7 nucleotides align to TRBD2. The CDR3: CASSHTGGTETQYF. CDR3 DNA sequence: TGTGCCAGCAGCCACACGGGGGGTACAGAGACCCAGTACTTC. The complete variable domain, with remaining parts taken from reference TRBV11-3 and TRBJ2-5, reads EAGVVQSPRYKIIEKKQPVAFWCNPISGHNTLYWYLQNLGQGPELLIRYENEEAVDDSQLPKDRFSAERLKGVDSTLKIQPAELGDSAVYLCASSHTGGTETQYFGPGTRLLVL.